In this sample, the clone carrying this T cell receptor beta chain turned up once. The entry originates in a study of glioma-infiltrating T cells after dendritic cell vaccination. The primer mix had 60 V beta and 13 J beta primers. Generated by immunoSEQ multiplex PCR, the TCRdb table keeps only in-frame clones and is missing some. The sample gives about 100,000 clones, approximately 80% of which show up once; about 5.7% is in the top ten. The sample's time point: after dendritic cell vaccination, including at tumor progression/relapse. Selection required adequate fresh-frozen tumor tissue plus more than two years' survival data. The sequencing here drew on blood, taken after dendritic cell vaccination. The receptor comes from a human donor with glioblastoma.

Here the CDR3 reads CASSPWTGTGATDTQYF. The CDR3 nucleotides are TGTGCCAGCAGCCCATGGACCGGGACAGGGGCCACAGATACGCAGTATTTT. The chain recombines TRBV7-9 with TRBJ2-3; 10 bases fit TRBD1. CDR3 size: 17 residues. CDR1 is SEHNR, CDR2 FQNEAQ, per germline (reference sequence). V trimming: 5 bases; J trimming: 2 bases; junction bases outside the gene matches: 10.